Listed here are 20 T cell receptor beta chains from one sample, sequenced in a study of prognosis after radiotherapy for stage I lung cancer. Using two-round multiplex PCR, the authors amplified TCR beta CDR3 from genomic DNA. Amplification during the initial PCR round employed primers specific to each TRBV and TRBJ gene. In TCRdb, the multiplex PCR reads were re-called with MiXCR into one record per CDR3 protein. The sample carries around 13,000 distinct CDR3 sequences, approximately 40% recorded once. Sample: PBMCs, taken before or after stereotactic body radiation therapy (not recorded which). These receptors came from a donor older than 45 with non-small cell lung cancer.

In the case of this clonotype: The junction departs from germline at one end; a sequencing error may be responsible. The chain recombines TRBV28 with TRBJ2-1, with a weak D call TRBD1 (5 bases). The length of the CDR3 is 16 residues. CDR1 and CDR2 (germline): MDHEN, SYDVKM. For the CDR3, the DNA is TGTGCCAGCAGTTCATATGGACATGGTTATGACAATGAGCATTTCTTC. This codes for CASSSYGHGYDNEHFF.

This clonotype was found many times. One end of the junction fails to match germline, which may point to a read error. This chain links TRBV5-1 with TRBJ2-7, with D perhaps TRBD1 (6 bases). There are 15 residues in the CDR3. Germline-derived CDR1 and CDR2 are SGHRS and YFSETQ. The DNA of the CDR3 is TGCGCCAGCGGCTTGGCCCTGGTAGGGGGCTACGAGCAGTACTTC. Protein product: CASGLALVGGYEQYF.

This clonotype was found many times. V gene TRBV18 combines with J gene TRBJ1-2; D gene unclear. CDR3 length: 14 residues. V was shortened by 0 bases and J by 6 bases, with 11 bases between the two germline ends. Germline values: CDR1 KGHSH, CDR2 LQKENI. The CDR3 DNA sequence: TGTGCCAGCTCACCACCGGCATTTCAGCATGGCTACACCTTC. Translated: CASSPPAFQHGYTF.

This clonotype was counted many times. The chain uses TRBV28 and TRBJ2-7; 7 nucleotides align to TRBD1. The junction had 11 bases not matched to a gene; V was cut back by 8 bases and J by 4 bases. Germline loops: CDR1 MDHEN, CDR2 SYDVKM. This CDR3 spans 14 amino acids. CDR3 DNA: TGTGCCAGCGTAAATAGGGGGCTCAGATACGAGCAGTACTTC. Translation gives CASVNRGLRYEQYF.

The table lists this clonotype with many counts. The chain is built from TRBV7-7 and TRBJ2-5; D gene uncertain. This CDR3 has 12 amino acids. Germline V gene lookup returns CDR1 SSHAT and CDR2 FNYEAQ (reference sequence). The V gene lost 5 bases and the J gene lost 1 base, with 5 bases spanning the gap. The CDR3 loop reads CASSPPQETQYF. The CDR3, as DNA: TGTGCCAGCAGCCCCCCCCAAGAGACCCAGTACTTC.

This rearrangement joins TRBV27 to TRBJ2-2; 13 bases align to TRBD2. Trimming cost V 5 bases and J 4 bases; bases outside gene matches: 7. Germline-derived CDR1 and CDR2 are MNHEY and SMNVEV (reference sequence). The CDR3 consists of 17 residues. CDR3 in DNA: TGTGCCAGCAGTCGGACTAGCGGGAGAGCCCGCACCGGGGAGCTGTTTTTT. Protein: CASSRTSGRARTGELFF.

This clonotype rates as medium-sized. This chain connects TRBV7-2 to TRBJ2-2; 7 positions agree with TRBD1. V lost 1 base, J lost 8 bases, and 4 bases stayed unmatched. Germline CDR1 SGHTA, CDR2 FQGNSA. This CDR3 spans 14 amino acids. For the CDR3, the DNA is TGTGCCAGCAGCTTAGACAGGGGCCGTGGGGAGCTGTTTTTT. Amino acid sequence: CASSLDRGRGELFF.

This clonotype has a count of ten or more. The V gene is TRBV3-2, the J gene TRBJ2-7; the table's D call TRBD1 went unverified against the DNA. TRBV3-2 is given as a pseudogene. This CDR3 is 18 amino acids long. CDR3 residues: CASSQEGTRIGEHREQYF. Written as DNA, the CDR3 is TGTGCCAGCAGCCAAGAAGGGACCCGGATAGGCGAACATCGCGAGCAGTACTTC.

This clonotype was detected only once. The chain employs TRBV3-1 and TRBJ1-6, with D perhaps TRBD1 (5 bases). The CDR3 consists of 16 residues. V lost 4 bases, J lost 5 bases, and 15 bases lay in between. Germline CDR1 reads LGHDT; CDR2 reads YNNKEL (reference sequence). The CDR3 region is CASSRSRQSDNSPLHF. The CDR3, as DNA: TGTGCCAGCAGCCGGAGTAGACAGTCAGATAATTCACCCCTCCACTTT.

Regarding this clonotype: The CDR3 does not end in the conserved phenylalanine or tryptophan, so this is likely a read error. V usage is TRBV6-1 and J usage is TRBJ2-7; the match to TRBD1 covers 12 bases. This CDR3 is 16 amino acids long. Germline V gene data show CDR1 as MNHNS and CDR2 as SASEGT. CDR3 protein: CASSQPVGQGAREQYL. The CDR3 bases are TGTGCAAGCAGTCAGCCGGTGGGACAGGGGGCTCGCGAGCAGTACTTA.

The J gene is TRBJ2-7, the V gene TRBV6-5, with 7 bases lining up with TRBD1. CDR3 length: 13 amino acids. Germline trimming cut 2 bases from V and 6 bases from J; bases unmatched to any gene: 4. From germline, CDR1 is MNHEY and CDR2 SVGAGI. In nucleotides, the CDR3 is TGTGCCAGCAGTTACGACAGGGCAAGCGAGCAGTACTTC. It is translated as CASSYDRASEQYF.

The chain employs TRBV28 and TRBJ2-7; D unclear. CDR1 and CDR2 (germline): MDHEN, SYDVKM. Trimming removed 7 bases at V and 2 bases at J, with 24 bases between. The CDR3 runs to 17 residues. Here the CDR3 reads CASTILTLGFDAYEQYF. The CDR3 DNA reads TGTGCCAGCACAATTTTGACGCTCGGGTTTGATGCCTACGAGCAGTACTTC.

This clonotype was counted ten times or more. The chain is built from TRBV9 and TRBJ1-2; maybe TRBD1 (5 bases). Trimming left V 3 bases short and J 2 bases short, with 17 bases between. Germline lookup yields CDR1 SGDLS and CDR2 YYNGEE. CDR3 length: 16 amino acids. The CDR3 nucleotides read TGTGCCAGCAGCGCATCGGGGGACGGGGAGAACTATGGCTACACCTTC. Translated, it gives CASSASGDGENYGYTF.

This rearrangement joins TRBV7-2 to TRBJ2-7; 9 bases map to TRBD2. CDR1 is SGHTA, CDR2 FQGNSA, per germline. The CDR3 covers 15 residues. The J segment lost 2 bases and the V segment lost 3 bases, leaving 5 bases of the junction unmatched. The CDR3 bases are TGTGCCAGCAGCTTTGGGGCGGGGGGGCCCTACGAGCAGTACTTC. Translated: CASSFGAGGPYEQYF.

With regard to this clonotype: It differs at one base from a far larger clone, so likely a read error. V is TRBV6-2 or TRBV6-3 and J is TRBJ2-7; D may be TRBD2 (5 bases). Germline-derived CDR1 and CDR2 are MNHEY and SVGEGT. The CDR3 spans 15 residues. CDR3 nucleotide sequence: TGTGCCAGCAGTTACAACCCGAGGGAGACCTACGATCAGTACTTC. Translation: CASSYNPRETYDQYF.

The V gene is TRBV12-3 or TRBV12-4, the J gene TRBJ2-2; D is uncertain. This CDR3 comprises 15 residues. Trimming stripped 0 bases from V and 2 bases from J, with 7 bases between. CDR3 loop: CASSLAGHNTGELFF. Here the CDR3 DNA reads TGTGCCAGCAGTTTAGCGGGCCACAACACCGGGGAGCTGTTTTTT.

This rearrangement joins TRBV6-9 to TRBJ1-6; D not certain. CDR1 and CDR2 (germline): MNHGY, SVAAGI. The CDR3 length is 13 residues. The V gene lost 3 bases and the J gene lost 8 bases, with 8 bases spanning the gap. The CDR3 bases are TGTGCCAGCAGTTACAGCGGGGATTCACCCCTCCACTTT. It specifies CASSYSGDSPLHF.

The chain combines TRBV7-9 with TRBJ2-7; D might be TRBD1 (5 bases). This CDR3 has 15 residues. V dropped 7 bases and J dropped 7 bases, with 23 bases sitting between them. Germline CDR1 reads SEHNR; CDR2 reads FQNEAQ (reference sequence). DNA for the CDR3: TGTGCCAGCATCCCGGAGTCGGGCAGGCCAGGGGAGCAGTACTTC. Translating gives CASIPESGRPGEQYF.

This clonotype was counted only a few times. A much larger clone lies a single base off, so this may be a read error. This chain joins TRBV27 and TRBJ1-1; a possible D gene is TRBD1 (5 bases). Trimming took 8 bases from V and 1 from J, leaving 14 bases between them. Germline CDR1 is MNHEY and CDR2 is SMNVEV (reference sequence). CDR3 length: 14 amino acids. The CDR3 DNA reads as TGTGCCAGCCGCTTAGGGGTGTGGAACACTGAAGCTTTCTTT. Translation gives CASRLGVWNTEAFF.

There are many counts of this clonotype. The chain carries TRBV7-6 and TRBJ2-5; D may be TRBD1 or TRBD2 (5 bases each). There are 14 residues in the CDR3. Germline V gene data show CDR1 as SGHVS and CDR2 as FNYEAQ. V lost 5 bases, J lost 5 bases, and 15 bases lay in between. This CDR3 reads CASSPTRGGETQYF. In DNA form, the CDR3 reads TGTGCCAGCAGCCCGACCCGGGGCGGGGAGACCCAGTACTTC.